These T cell receptor beta chains were read from a single sample in a study of somatic mutations in cytotoxic T cells in rheumatoid arthritis. Data came from immunoSEQ multiplex PCR; TCRdb stores just in-frame clones and leaves some out. The sample carries about 14,000 clones, around four fifths recorded once. Source material: CD8+ T cells sorted from blood. Receptors originate from an adult with rheumatoid arthritis. Each CDR3 is given with its conserved first and last residue. Fields, in order: D gene, clone size, V gene, J gene, CDR3 protein, CDR3 DNA. D genes are given only for firm matches. Clone size is given for some rows only: seen once, a few or many times, or a class if the clone is expanded.

D: -; size: -; V: TRBV6-4; J: TRBJ1-2; CDR3: CASKSGYGYTF; DNA: TGTGCCAGCAAGAGTGGCTATGGCTACACCTTC
D: -; size: -; V: TRBV27; J: TRBJ1-2; CDR3: CASSSSGTGYGYTF; DNA: TGTGCCAGCAGTTCCTCCGGGACGGGCTATGGCTACACCTTC
D: -; size: -; V: TRBV4-2; J: TRBJ2-4; CDR3: CASSQRLAKNIQYF; DNA: TGTGCCAGCAGCCAGAGACTAGCCAAAAACATTCAGTACTTC
D: TRBD2; size: -; V: TRBV9; J: TRBJ2-3; CDR3: CASSVYGGLAGVTDTQYF; DNA: TGTGCCAGCAGCGTATATGGCGGACTAGCGGGGGTCACAGATACGCAGTATTTT
D: TRBD1; size: -; V: TRBV6-4; J: TRBJ2-3; CDR3: CASSSNRGATDTQYF; DNA: TGTGCCAGCAGTTCAAACAGGGGTGCCACAGATACGCAGTATTTT
D: -; size: -; V: TRBV14; J: TRBJ1-2; CDR3: CASSQDRRGYTF; DNA: TGTGCCAGCAGCCAAGATCGAAGGGGCTACACCTTC
D: -; size: few; V: TRBV2; J: TRBJ2-2; CDR3: CAMRDRIELFF; DNA: TGTGCCATGCGGGACAGAATCGAGCTGTTTTTT
D: -; size: -; V: TRBV21-1; J: TRBJ2-1; CDR3: CASTPKRSGDYNEQFF; DNA: TGTGCCAGCACCCCAAAGCGCAGCGGGGACTACAATGAGCAGTTCTTC
D: -; size: -; V: TRBV4-1; J: TRBJ1-1; CDR3: CASSHRTGMNTEAFF; DNA: TGCGCCAGCAGCCATCGAACAGGGATGAACACTGAAGCTTTCTTT
D: TRBD1; size: -; V: TRBV5-4; J: TRBJ2-1; CDR3: CASSLDRDDEQFF; DNA: TGTGCCAGCAGCTTAGACAGGGACGATGAGCAGTTCTTC
D: -; size: -; V: TRBV7-9; J: TRBJ2-6; CDR3: CAIRGDSGANVLTF; DNA: TGTGCCATCAGGGGGGACTCTGGGGCCAACGTCCTGACTTTC
D: -; size: -; V: TRBV19; J: TRBJ1-1; CDR3: CASSIGGVQNTEAFF; DNA: TGTGCCAGTAGTATAGGGGGGGTCCAGAACACTGAAGCTTTCTTT
D: -; size: few; V: TRBV6-4; J: TRBJ2-1; CDR3: CASSDDLASYNEQFF; DNA: TGTGCCAGCAGTGACGACCTAGCGTCCTACAATGAGCAGTTCTTC
D: -; size: -; V: TRBV9; J: TRBJ1-2; CDR3: CASSANLGRLLGYTF; DNA: TGTGCCAGCAGCGCAAATCTGGGACGGCTCCTCGGCTACACCTTC
D: -; size: -; V: TRBV10-3; J: TRBJ1-1; CDR3: CAISEPNLGGTEAFF; DNA: TGTGCCATCAGTGAACCCAACCTGGGGGGCACTGAAGCTTTCTTT
D: -; size: -; V: TRBV13; J: TRBJ2-6; CDR3: CARKGAGANVLTF; DNA: TGTGCCAGGAAGGGGGCTGGGGCCAACGTCCTGACTTTC
D: -; size: once; V: TRBV7-9; J: TRBJ2-7; CDR3: CASSFGAYEQYF; DNA: TGTGCCAGCAGCTTCGGCGCCTACGAGCAGTACTTC
D: -; size: once; V: TRBV5-6; J: TRBJ2-7; CDR3: CASSQMGAGVSYEQYF; DNA: TGTGCCAGCAGCCAAATGGGGGCGGGGGTGTCCTACGAGCAGTACTTC
D: -; size: -; V: TRBV4-1; J: TRBJ2-7; CDR3: CASSQTGTYEQYF; DNA: TGCGCCAGCAGCCAGACAGGGACTTACGAGCAGTACTTC
D: TRBD2; size: -; V: TRBV10-3; J: TRBJ2-1; CDR3: CAIAGGRGEQFF; DNA: TGTGCCATCGCGGGGGGGCGCGGTGAGCAGTTCTTC
D: -; size: -; V: TRBV7-2; J: TRBJ1-6; CDR3: CASSLDRGNSPLHF; DNA: TGTGCCAGCAGCTTAGATAGGGGTAATTCACCCCTCCACTTT
D: -; size: once; V: TRBV20-1; J: TRBJ2-1; CDR3: CSALLNEQFF; DNA: TGCAGTGCCCTTCTCAATGAGCAGTTCTTC
D: -; size: -; V: TRBV21-1; J: TRBJ1-1; CDR3: CASSKVLVRTEAFF; DNA: TGTGCCAGCAGCAAAGTTCTGGTCCGGACTGAAGCTTTCTTT
D: TRBD1; size: -; V: TRBV9; J: TRBJ2-7; CDR3: CASSVGGTAYEQYF; DNA: TGTGCCAGCAGCGTAGGGGGGACAGCCTACGAGCAGTACTTC
D: -; size: -; V: TRBV27; J: TRBJ1-2; CDR3: CASSFVGQGSGYTF; DNA: TGTGCCAGCAGTTTTGTGGGTCAGGGGTCTGGCTACACCTTC
D: TRBD2; size: -; V: TRBV5-6; J: TRBJ2-1; CDR3: CASSLALAGVYNEQFF; DNA: TGTGCCAGCAGCTTGGCGTTAGCGGGGGTCTACAATGAGCAGTTCTTC
D: TRBD2; size: -; V: TRBV5-8; J: TRBJ2-5; CDR3: CASSPGLAAETQYF; DNA: TGTGCCAGCAGCCCGGGACTAGCAGCTGAGACCCAGTACTTC